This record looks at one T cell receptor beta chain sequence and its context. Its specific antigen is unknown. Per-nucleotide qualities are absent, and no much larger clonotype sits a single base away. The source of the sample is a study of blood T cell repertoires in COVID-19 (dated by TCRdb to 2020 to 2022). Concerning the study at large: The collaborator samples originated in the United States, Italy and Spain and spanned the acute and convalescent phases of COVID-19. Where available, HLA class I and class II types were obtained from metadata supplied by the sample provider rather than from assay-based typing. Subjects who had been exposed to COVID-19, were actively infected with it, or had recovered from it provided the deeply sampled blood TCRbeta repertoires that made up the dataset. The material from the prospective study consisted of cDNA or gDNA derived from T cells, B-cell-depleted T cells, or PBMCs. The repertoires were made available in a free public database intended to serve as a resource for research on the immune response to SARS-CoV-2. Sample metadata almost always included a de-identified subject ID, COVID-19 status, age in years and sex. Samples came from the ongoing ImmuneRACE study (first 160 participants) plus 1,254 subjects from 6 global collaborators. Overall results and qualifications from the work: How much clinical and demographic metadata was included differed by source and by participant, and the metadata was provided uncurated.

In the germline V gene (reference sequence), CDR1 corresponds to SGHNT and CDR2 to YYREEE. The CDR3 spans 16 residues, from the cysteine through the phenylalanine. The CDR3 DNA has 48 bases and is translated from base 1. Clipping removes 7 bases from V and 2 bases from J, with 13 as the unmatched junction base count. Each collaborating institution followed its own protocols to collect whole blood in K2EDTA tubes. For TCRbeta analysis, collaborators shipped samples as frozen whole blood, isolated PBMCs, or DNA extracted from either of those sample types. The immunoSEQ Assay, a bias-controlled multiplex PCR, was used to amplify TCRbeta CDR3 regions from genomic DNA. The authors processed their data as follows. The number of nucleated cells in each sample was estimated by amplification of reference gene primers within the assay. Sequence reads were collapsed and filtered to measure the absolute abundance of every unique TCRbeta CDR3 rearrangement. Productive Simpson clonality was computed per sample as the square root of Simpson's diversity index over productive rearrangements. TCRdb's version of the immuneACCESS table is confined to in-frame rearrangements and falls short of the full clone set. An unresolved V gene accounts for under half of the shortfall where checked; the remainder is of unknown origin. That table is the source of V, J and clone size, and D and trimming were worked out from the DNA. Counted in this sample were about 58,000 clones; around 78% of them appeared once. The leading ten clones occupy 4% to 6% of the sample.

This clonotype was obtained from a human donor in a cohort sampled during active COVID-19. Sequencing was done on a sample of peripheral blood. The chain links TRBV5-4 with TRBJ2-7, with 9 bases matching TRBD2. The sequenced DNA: TGTGCCAGCGGCCCCCCGACTAGCGGCACTCCCTACGAGCAGTACTTC. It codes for CASGPPTSGTPYEQYF. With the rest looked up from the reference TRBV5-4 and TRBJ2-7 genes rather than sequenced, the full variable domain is ETGVTQSPTHLIKTRGQQVTLRCSSQSGHNTVSWYQQALGQGPQFIFQYYREEENGRGNFPPRFSGLQFPNYSSELNVNALELDDSALYLCASGPPTSGTPYEQYFGPGTRLTVT.